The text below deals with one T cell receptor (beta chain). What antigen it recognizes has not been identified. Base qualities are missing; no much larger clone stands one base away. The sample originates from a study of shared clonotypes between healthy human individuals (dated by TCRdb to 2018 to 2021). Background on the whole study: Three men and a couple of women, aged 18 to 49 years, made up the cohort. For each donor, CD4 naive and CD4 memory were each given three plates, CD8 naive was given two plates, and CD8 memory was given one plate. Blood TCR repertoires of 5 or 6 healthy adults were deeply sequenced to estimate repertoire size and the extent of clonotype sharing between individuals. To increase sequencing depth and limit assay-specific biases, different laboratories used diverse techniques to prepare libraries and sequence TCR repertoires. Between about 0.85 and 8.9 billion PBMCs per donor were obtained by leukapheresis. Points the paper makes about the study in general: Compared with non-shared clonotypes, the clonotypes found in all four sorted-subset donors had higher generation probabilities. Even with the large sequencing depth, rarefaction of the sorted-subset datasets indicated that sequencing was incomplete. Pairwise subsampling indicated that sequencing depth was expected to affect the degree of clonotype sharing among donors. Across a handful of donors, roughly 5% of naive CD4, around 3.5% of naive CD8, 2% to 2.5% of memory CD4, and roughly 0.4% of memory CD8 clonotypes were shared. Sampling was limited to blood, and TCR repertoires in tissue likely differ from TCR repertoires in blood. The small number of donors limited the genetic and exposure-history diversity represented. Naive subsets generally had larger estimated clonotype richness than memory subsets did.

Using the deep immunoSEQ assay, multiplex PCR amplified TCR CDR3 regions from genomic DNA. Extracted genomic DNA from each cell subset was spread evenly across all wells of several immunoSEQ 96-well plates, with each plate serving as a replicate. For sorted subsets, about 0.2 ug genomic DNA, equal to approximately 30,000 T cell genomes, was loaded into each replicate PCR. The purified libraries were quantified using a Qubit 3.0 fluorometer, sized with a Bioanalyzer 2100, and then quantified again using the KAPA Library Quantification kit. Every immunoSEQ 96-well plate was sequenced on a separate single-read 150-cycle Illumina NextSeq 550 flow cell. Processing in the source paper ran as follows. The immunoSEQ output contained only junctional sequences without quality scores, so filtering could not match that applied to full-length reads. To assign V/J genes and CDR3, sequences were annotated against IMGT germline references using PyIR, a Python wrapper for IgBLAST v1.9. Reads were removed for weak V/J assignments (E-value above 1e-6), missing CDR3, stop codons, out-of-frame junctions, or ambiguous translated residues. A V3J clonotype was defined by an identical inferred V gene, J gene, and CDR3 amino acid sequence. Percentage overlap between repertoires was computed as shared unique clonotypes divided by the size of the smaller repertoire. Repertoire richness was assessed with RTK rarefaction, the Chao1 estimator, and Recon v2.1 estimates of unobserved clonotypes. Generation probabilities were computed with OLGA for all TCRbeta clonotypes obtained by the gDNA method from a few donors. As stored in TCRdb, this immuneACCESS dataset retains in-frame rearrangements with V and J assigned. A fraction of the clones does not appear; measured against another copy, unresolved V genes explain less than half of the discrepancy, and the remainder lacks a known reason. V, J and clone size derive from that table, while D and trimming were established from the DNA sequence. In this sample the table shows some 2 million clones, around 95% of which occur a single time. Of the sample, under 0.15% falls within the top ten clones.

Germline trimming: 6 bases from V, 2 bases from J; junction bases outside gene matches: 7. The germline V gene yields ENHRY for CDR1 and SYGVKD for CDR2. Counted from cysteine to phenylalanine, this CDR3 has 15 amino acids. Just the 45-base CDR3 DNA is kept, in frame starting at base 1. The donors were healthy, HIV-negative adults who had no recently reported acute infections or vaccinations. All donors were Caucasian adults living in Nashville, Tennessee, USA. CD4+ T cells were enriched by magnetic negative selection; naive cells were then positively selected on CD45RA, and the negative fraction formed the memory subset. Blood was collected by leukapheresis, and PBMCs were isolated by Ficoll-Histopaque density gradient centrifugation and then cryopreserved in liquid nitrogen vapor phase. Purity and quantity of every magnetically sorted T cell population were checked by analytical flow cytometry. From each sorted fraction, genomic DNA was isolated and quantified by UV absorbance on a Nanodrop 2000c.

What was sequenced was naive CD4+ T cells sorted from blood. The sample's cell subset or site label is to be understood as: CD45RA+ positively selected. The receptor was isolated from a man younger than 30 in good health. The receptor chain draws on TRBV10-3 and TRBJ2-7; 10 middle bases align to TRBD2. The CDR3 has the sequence CAISPGLADPYEQYF. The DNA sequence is TGTGCCATCAGCCCCGGACTAGCGGATCCCTACGAGCAGTACTTC.